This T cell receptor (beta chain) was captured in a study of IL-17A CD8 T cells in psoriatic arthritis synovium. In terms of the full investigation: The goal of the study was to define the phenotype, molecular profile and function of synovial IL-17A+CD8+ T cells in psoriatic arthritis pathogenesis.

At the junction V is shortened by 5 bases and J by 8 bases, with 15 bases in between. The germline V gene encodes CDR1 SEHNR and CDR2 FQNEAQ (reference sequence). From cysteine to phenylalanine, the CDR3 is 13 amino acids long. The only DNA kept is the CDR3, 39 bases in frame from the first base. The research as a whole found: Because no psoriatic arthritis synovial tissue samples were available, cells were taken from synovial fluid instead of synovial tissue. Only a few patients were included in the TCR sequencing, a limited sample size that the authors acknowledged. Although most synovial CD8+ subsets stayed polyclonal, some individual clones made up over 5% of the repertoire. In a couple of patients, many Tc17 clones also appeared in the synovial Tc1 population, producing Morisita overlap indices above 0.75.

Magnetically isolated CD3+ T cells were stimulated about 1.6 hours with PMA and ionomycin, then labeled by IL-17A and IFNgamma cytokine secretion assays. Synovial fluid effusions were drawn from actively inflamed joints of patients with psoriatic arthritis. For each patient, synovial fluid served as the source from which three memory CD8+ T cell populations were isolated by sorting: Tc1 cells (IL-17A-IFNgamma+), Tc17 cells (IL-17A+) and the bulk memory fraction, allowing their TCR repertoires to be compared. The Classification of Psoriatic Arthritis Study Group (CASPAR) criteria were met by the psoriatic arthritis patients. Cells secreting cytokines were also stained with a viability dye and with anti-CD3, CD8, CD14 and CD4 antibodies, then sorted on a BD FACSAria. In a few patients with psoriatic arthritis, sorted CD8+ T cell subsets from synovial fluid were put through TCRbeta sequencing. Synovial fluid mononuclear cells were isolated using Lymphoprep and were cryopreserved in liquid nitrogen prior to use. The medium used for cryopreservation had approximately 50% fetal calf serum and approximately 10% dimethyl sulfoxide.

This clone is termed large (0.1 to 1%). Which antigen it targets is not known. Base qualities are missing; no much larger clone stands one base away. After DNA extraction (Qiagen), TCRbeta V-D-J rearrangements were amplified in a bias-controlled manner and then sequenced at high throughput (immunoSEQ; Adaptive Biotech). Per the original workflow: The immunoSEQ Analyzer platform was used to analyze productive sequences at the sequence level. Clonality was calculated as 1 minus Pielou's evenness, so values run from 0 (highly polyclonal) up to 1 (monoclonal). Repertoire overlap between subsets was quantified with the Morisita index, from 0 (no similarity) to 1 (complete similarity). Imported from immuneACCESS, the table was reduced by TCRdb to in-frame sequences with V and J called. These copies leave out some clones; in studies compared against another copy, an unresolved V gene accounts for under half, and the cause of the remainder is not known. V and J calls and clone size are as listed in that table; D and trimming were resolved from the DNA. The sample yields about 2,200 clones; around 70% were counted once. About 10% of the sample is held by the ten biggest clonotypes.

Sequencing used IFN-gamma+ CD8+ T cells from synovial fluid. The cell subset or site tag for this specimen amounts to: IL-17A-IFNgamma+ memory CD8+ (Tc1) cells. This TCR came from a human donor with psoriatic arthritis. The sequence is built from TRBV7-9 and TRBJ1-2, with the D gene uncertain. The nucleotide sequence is TGTGCCAGCAGCCCACTCGGGGATCCGGGCTACACCTTC. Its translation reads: CASSPLGDPGYTF.